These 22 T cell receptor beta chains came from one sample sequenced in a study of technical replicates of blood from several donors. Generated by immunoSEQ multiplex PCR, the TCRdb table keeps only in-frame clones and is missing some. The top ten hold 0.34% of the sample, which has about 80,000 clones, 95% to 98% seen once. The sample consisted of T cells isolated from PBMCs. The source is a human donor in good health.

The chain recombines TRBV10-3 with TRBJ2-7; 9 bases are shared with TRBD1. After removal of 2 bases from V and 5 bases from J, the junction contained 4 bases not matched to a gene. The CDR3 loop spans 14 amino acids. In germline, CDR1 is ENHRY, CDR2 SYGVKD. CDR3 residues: CAISETGQGDEQYF. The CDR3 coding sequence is TGTGCCATCAGTGAGACGGGACAGGGCGACGAGCAGTACTTC.

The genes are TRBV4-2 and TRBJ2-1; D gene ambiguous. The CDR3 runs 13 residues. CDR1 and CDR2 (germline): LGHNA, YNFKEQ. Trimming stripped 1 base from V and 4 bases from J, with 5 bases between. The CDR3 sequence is CASSQGLYNEQFF. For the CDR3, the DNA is TGTGCCAGCAGCCAAGGGCTGTACAATGAGCAGTTCTTC.

This CDR3 reads CATSRDVGGGELFF. CDR3 bases: TGTGCCACCAGCAGAGATGTCGGGGGCGGGGAGCTGTTTTTT. The gene calls are TRBV15 and TRBJ2-2; possibly TRBD2 for D (6 bases). CDR3 size: 14 residues. Germline assignment: CDR1 LNHNV and CDR2 YYDKDF (reference sequence). The V end was cut by 0 bases, the J end by 7 bases, with 9 bases between.

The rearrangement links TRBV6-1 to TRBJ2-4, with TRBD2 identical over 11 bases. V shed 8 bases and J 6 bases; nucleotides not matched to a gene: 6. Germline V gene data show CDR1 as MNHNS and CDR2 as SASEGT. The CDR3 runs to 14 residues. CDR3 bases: TGTGCCAGCGCAATAGCGGGAGGGGGAAACATTCAGTACTTC. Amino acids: CASAIAGGGNIQYF.

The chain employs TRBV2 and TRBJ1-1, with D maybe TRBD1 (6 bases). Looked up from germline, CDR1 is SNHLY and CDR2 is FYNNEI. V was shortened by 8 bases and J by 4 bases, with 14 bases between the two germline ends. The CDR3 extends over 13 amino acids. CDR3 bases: TGTGCCAGCGCAGGACAGAGCAGCACTGAAGCTTTCTTT. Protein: CASAGQSSTEAFF.

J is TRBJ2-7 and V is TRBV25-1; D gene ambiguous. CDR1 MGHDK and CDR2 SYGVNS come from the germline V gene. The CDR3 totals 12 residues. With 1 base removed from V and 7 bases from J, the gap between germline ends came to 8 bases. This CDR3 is CASSESHFEQYF. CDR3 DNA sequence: TGTGCCAGCAGTGAATCCCACTTTGAGCAGTACTTC.

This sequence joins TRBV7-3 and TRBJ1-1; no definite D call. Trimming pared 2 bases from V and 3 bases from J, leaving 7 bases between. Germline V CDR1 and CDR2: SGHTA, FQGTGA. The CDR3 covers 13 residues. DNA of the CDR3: TGTGCCAGCAGCTTACGGAGCTACACTGAAGCTTTCTTT. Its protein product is CASSLRSYTEAFF.

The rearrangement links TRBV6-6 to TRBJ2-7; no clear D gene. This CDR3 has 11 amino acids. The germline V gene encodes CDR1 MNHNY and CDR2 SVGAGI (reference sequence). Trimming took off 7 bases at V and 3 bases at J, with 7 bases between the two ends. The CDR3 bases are TGTGCCAGCAAATCCGGCTACGAGCAGTACTTC. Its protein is CASKSGYEQYF.

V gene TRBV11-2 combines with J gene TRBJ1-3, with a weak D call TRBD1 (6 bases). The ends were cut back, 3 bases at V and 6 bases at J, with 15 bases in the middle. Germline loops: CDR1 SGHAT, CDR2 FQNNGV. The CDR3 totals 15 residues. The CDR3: CASSFRGGFENTIYF. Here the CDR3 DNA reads TGTGCCAGCAGCTTCCGTGGGGGCTTCGAAAACACCATATATTTT.

Here the CDR3 DNA reads TGTGCCAGCAGCTTCACAGGGTACGAGCAGTACTTC. Its translation is CASSFTGYEQYF. The V and J genes are TRBV5-4 and TRBJ2-7; tentative D call: TRBD1 (6 bases). Germline values: CDR1 SGHNT, CDR2 YYREEE (reference sequence). The V gene lost 2 bases and the J gene lost 4 bases, with 7 bases spanning the gap. There are 12 residues in the CDR3.

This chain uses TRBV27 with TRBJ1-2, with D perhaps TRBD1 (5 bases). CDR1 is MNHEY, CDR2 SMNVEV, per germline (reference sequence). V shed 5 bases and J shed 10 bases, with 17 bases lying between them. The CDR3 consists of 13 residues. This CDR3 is CASSPNRSFNYTF. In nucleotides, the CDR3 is TGTGCCAGCAGTCCCAACAGGAGCTTCAACTACACCTTC.

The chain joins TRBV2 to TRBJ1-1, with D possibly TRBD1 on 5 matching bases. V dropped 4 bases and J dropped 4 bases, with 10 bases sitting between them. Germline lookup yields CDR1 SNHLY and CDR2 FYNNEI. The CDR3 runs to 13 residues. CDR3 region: CASSAWRGTEAFF. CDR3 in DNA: TGTGCCAGCAGTGCCTGGAGGGGCACTGAAGCTTTCTTT.

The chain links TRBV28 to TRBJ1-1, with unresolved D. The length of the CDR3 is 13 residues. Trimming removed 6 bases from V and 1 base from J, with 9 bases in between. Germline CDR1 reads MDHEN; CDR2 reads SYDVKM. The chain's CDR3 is CASRKPGNTEAFF. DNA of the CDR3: TGTGCCAGCAGGAAACCGGGGAACACTGAAGCTTTCTTT.

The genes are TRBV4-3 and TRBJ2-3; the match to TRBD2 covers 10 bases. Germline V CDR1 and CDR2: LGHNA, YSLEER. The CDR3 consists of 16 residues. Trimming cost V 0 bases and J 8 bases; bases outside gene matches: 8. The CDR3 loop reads CASSQDPLAGAGTQYF. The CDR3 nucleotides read TGCGCCAGCAGCCAAGATCCCCTAGCGGGGGCGGGTACGCAGTATTTT.

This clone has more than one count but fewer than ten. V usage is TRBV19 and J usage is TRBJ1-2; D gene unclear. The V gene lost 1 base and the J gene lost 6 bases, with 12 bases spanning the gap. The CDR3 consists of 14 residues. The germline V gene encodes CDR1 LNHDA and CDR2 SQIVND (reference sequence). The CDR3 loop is CASSIGVRGHGYTF. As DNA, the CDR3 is TGTGCCAGTAGTATAGGGGTAAGAGGTCATGGCTACACCTTC. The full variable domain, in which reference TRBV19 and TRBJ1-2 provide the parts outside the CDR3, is DGGITQSPKYLFRKEGQNVTLSCEQNLNHDAMYWYRQDPGQGLRLIYYSQIVNDFQKGDIAEGYSVSREKKESFPLTVTSAQKNPTAFYLCASSIGVRGHGYTFGSGTRLTVV.

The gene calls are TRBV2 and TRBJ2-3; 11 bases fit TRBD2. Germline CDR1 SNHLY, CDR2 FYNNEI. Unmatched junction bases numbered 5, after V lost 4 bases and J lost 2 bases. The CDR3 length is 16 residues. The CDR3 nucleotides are TGTGCCAGCAGTGGGCGACTAGCGGGGATCACAGATACGCAGTATTTT. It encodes CASSGRLAGITDTQYF.

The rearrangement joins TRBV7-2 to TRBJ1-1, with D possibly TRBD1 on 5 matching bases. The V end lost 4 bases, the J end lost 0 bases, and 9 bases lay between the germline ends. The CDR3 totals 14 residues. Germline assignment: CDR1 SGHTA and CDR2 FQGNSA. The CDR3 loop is CASSSQAMNTEAFF. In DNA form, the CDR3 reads TGTGCCAGCAGCTCACAGGCTATGAACACTGAAGCTTTCTTT. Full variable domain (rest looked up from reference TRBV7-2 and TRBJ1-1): GAGVSQSPSNKVTEKGKDVELRCDPISGHTALYWYRQSLGQGLEFLIYFQGNSAPDKSGLPSDRFSAERTGGSVSTLTIQRTQQEDSAVYLCASSSQAMNTEAFFGQGTRLTVV.

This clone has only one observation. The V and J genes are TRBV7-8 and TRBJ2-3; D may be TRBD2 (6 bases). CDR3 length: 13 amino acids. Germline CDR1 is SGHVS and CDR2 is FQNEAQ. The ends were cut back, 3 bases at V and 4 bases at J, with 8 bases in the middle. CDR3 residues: CASSFRLADTQYF. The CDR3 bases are TGTGCCAGCAGCTTCCGACTAGCAGATACGCAGTATTTT.

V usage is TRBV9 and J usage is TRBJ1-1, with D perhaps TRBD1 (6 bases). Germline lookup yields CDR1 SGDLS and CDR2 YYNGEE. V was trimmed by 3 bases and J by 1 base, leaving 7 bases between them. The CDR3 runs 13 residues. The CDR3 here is CASSETGNTEAFF. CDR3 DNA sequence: TGTGCCAGCAGCGAGACAGGGAACACTGAAGCTTTCTTT.

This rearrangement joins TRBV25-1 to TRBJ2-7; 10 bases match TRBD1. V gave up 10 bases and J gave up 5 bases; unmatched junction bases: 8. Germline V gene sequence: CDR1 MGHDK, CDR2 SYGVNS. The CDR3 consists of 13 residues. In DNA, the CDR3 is TGTGCCACCAAAGGGACAGGGGCCCACGAGCAGTACTTC. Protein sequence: CATKGTGAHEQYF.

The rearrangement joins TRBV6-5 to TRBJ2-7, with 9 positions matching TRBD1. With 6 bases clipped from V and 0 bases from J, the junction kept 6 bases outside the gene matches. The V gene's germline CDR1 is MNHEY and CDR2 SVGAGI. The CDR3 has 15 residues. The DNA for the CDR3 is TGTGCCAGCAGGGGGACAGGGACCAGCTCCTACGAGCAGTACTTC. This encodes CASRGTGTSSYEQYF.

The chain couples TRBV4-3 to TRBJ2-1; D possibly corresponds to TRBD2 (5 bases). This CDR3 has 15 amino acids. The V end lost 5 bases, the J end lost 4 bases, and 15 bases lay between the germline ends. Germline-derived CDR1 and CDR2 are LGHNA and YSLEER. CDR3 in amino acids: CASSKIPGEYNEQFF. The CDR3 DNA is TGCGCCAGCAGCAAGATTCCCGGGGAATACAATGAGCAGTTCTTC.